Listed below are T cell receptor beta chains from one sample, sequenced in a study of identical twins. TCRdb analysed the 5' RACE reads with MiXCR anew, one entry per CDR3 protein. The table shows 1.5 million or so distinct CDR3 sequences, with under 35% occurring only once. Material: cord blood. The origin of the receptors is a newborn girl in good health. The CDR3 runs from the conserved cysteine through the conserved F or W. The order of the fields is V gene, D gene, J gene, CDR3 protein. D genes are given only for firm matches.

v_call: TRBV6-1
d_call: TRBD2
j_call: TRBJ2-1
cdr3_aa: CASSDTSGAYNEQFF

v_call: TRBV13
d_call: TRBD1
j_call: TRBJ2-3
cdr3_aa: CASSYDRVIDTQYF

v_call: TRBV6-5
d_call: NA
j_call: TRBJ2-5
cdr3_aa: CASSYSRRPNEQYF

v_call: TRBV7-2
d_call: NA
j_call: TRBJ2-1
cdr3_aa: CASRSGSGGNEQFF

v_call: TRBV28
d_call: NA
j_call: TRBJ1-5
cdr3_aa: CASSSGRFQHF

v_call: TRBV28
d_call: TRBD1
j_call: TRBJ1-2
cdr3_aa: CASSHLDRGYGYTF

v_call: TRBV5-1
d_call: TRBD2
j_call: TRBJ2-5
cdr3_aa: CASSLGLGLGETQYF

v_call: TRBV10-3
d_call: NA
j_call: TRBJ1-1
cdr3_aa: CAIRDGAGTEAFF

v_call: TRBV28
d_call: TRBD1
j_call: TRBJ2-7
cdr3_aa: CASTLGQGSSYEQYF

v_call: TRBV19
d_call: NA
j_call: TRBJ2-1
cdr3_aa: CASSIRHTSYNEQFF

v_call: TRBV2
d_call: NA
j_call: TRBJ1-4
cdr3_aa: CASRKEIGALEEKLFF

v_call: TRBV15
d_call: TRBD2
j_call: TRBJ2-7
cdr3_aa: CATSRETGGYYEQYF

v_call: TRBV6-5
d_call: NA
j_call: TRBJ2-1
cdr3_aa: CASSHRWGYNEQFF

v_call: TRBV20-1
d_call: NA
j_call: TRBJ2-3
cdr3_aa: CSARDRVADTQYF

v_call: TRBV4-2
d_call: NA
j_call: NA
cdr3_aa: CASSQDQGGSSYNEQYF

v_call: TRBV6-6
d_call: NA
j_call: TRBJ1-5
cdr3_aa: CASSYGRQNNQPQHF

v_call: TRBV20-1
d_call: NA
j_call: TRBJ1-2
cdr3_aa: CSAVVTTNYGYTF

v_call: TRBV28
d_call: NA
j_call: TRBJ2-1
cdr3_aa: CASSSTNKGEQFF

v_call: TRBV20-1
d_call: NA
j_call: TRBJ2-1
cdr3_aa: CSARGFWGIEQFF

v_call: TRBV5-1
d_call: NA
j_call: TRBJ2-7
cdr3_aa: CASSGLGMYEQYF

v_call: TRBV29-1
d_call: TRBD1
j_call: TRBJ2-7
cdr3_aa: CVHGTGAYEQYF

v_call: TRBV11-2
d_call: TRBD2
j_call: TRBJ2-3
cdr3_aa: CASGETAGEGDTQYF

v_call: TRBV20-1
d_call: TRBD2
j_call: TRBJ2-7
cdr3_aa: CSARRPAGVYEQYF